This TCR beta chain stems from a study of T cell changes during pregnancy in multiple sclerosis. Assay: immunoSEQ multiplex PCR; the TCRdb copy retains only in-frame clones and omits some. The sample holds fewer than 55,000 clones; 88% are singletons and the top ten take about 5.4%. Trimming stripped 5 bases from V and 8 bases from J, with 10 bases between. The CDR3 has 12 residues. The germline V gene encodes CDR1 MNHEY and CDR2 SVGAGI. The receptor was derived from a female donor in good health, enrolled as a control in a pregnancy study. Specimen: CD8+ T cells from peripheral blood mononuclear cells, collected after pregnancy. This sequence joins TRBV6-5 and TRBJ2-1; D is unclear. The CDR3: CASSGPYHEQFF. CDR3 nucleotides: TGTGCCAGCAGTGGCCCTTACCATGAGCAGTTCTTC.